This T cell receptor (beta chain) stems from a study of blood T cells in healthy people across ages. On this clonotype itself: What it binds is unknown.

A sample-barcoded 5' primer and a J-beta primer mix were used in a second PCR of roughly 7 to 12 cycles. MiXCR, run by TCRdb on the 5' RACE reads, gives a single entry per CDR3 protein. The sample shows some 700,000 distinct CDR3 sequences, more than 40% of them seen only once. Study results and caveats: TCR beta diversity was tightly associated with the proportion of naive T cells.

Germline V lookup: CDR1 SGHTA, CDR2 FQGNSA. The CDR3 is made up of 15 amino acids. Trimming removed 3 bases from V and 6 bases from J, with 15 bases in between. The specimen sequenced was blood. The clonotype was recovered from a woman aged 60-70 years in good health. V gene TRBV7-2 combines with J gene TRBJ1-5; D gene ambiguous. Here the CDR3 reads CASSFLPGGGQPQHF. CDR3 sequence (DNA): TGTGCCAGCAGCTTCCTGCCCGGAGGCGGTCAGCCCCAGCATTTT.